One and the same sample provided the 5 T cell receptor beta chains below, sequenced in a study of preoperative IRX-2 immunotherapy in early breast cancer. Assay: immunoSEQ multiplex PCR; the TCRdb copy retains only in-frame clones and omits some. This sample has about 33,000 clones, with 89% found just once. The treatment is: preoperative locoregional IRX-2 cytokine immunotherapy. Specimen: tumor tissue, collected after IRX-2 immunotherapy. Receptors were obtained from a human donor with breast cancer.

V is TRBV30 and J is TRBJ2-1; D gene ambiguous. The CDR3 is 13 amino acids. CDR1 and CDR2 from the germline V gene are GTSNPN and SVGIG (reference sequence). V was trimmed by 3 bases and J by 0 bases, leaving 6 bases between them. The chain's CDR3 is CAWSPGSYNEQFF. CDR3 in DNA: TGTGCCTGGAGCCCGGGCTCCTACAATGAGCAGTTCTTC.

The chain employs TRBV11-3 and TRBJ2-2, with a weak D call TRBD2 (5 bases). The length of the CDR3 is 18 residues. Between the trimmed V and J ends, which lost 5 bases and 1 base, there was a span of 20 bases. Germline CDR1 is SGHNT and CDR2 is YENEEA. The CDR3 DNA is TGTGCCAGCAGCCAGCTCCAACCCGGACTCCAGAACACCGGGGAGCTGTTTTTT. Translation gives CASSQLQPGLQNTGELFF. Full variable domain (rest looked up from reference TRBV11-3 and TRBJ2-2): EAGVVQSPRYKIIEKKQPVAFWCNPISGHNTLYWYLQNLGQGPELLIRYENEEAVDDSQLPKDRFSAERLKGVDSTLKIQPAELGDSAVYLCASSQLQPGLQNTGELFFGEGSRLTVL.

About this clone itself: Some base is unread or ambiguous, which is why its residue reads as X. CDR3 sequence: CASSRQGXTEAFF. The CDR3 bases are TGTGCCAGCAGCMGACAGGGGAWCACTGAAGCTTTCTTT. The chain carries TRBV6-8 and TRBJ1-1; 8 bases align to TRBD1. Germline values: CDR1 MNHGY, CDR2 SAAAGT. The CDR3 runs 13 residues. V was clipped by 6 bases and J by 4 bases; unmatched bases: 4.

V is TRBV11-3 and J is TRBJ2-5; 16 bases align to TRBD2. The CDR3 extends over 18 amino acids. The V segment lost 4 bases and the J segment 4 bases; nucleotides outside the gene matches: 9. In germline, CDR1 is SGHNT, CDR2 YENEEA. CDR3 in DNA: TGTGCCAGCAGCTCACCGGGACTAGCGGGAGGGGGAGGAGAGACCCAGTACTTC. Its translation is CASSSPGLAGGGGETQYF.

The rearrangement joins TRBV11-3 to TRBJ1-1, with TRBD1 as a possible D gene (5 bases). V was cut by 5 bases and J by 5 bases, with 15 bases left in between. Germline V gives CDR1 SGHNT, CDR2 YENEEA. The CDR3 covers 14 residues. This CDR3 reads CASSLGGIGTEAFF. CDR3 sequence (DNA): TGTGCCAGCAGCCTGGGGGGGATTGGGACTGAAGCTTTCTTT.